One sample yielded the 23 T cell receptor beta chains listed below, sequenced in a study of blood T cell repertoires in COVID-19. Measured with immunoSEQ multiplex PCR; TCRdb has only the in-frame clones, and not every one. The sample comprises about 180,000 clones, approximately 90% of which are singletons, and roughly 2.9% rests with the top ten. The sequencing input was peripheral blood. These receptors came from a woman aged 30 to 39 with active or convalescent COVID-19.

The rearrangement links TRBV24-1 to TRBJ1-5; a possible D gene is TRBD1 (6 bases). Germline V gene data show CDR1 as KGHDR and CDR2 as SFDVKD. V shed 9 bases and J shed 0 bases, with 14 bases lying between them. The length of the CDR3 is 15 residues. DNA for the CDR3: TGTGCCACCTCCGGACAGACGGTTAGCAATCAGCCCCAGCATTTT. It yields the protein CATSGQTVSNQPQHF.

The genes are TRBV30 and TRBJ1-4, with 8 bases aligning to TRBD1. The J segment lost 3 bases and the V segment lost 2 bases, leaving 2 bases of the junction unmatched. The CDR3 runs to 14 residues. CDR1 and CDR2 (germline): GTSNPN, SVGIG (reference sequence). The CDR3, as DNA: TGTGCCTGGAGTTGGGACAGGCCTAATGAAAAACTGTTTTTT. Its protein is CAWSWDRPNEKLFF.

The chain carries TRBV23-1 and TRBJ1-1; 7 bases are a match to TRBD1. TRBV23-1 counts as an open reading frame of uncertain function. V trimming: 3 bases; J trimming: 0 bases; junction bases outside the gene matches: 19. The length of the CDR3 is 20 residues. CDR3 in DNA: TGCGCCAGCAGTCACAAGGCAGGGGGTGGCATGTGGCGCATGAACACTGAAGCTTTCTTT. As protein: CASSHKAGGGMWRMNTEAFF.

The chain has TRBV7-6 and TRBJ2-2; 7 bases are shared with TRBD1. There are 15 residues in the CDR3. With 4 bases clipped from V and 0 bases from J, the junction kept 2 bases outside the gene matches. The germline V gene has CDR1 SGHVS and CDR2 FNYEAQ. In DNA form, the CDR3 reads TGTGCCAGCAGCTACGGGACAGCGAACACCGGGGAGCTGTTTTTT. This codes for CASSYGTANTGELFF.

In nucleotides, the CDR3 is TGTGCCAGCAGGTCCAGCGGGGGGAATGAAAAACTGTTTTTT. Translation gives CASRSSGGNEKLFF. The chain couples TRBV27 to TRBJ1-4; D perhaps matches TRBD1 (5 bases). CDR1 is MNHEY, CDR2 SMNVEV, per germline (reference sequence). There are 14 residues in the CDR3. V was clipped by 6 bases and J by 5 bases, with 13 bases between them.

The chain couples TRBV4-1 to TRBJ1-6; D may be TRBD1 (5 bases). The CDR3 runs to 15 residues. The V and J ends lost 3 bases and 9 bases respectively, with 15 bases between them. CDR1 MGHRA and CDR2 YSYEKL come from the germline V gene. The CDR3 is CASSHLTDAVSPLHF. The CDR3 DNA follows: TGCGCCAGCAGCCATCTGACAGACGCCGTTTCACCCCTCCACTTT.

The V call is TRBV3-1 (or the pseudogene TRBV3-2), the J call TRBJ1-1; D uncertain. Germline V gives CDR1 LGHDT, CDR2 YNNKEL (reference sequence). This CDR3 has 13 amino acids. The V gene lost 4 bases and the J gene lost 2 bases, with 8 bases spanning the gap. The CDR3 bases are TGTGCCAGCAGCCCCGTTTTTAACACTGAAGCTTTCTTT. It codes for CASSPVFNTEAFF.

This chain connects TRBV5-8 to TRBJ2-1; 8 bases align to TRBD1. CDR3 length: 13 residues. Germline values: CDR1 SGHTS, CDR2 YDEGEE. V lost 2 bases, J lost 8 bases, and 3 bases stayed unmatched. Here the CDR3 reads CASSFGQGYEQFF. The DNA for the CDR3 is TGTGCCAGCAGCTTCGGACAGGGTTATGAGCAGTTCTTC.

The chain couples TRBV6-5 to TRBJ1-1; no definite D call. The germline V and J ends were trimmed by 2 bases and 1 base, with 11 bases remaining between them. Per germline, CDR1 MNHEY and CDR2 SVGAGI. The length of the CDR3 is 15 residues. CDR3 residues: CASSYGGLGNTEAFF. The CDR3 DNA sequence: TGTGCCAGCAGTTACGGAGGATTAGGGAACACTGAAGCTTTCTTT.

The chain combines TRBV7-2 with TRBJ1-6; possibly TRBD1 for D (6 bases). V was shortened by 2 bases and J by 6 bases, with 14 bases between the two germline ends. The CDR3 length is 16 residues. Germline V gives CDR1 SGHTA, CDR2 FQGNSA. CDR3 nucleotides: TGTGCCAGCAGCTTAACCCCCGGACAGATTAATTCACCCCTCCACTTT. Translating gives CASSLTPGQINSPLHF.

V gene TRBV7-2 combines with J gene TRBJ1-5; D is possibly TRBD1 (5 bases). V gave up 2 bases and J gave up 3 bases, with 11 bases separating them. This CDR3 contains 15 residues. CDR1 SGHTA and CDR2 FQGNSA come from the germline V gene. As DNA, the CDR3 is TGTGCCAGCAGCTTAAGGGGTTTAGACAATCAGCCCCAGCATTTT. Translating gives CASSLRGLDNQPQHF.

This chain uses TRBV19 with TRBJ1-2; 8 bases agree with TRBD1. The CDR3 covers 13 residues. After removal of 5 bases from V and 3 bases from J, the junction contained 2 bases not matched to a gene. Germline values: CDR1 LNHDA, CDR2 SQIVND (reference sequence). CDR3 in DNA: TGTGCCAGTAGTGGGACAGGAGACTATGGCTACACCTTC. The encoded protein is CASSGTGDYGYTF.

The gene calls are TRBV30 and TRBJ1-1; 9 nucleotides agree with TRBD1. V trimming: 8 bases; J trimming: 5 bases; junction bases outside the gene matches: 9. The CDR3 sequence is 13 residues long. CDR1 and CDR2 from the germline V gene are GTSNPN and SVGIG (reference sequence). The CDR3 coding sequence is TGTGCCCTCGAACCGGGACAGGGAACTGAAGCTTTCTTT. As protein: CALEPGQGTEAFF.

The chain has TRBV5-6 and TRBJ2-3; D is perhaps TRBD1 (6 bases). The CDR3 covers 12 residues. The germline V gene has CDR1 SGHDT and CDR2 YYEEEE. Trimming removed 5 bases at V and 7 bases at J, with 11 bases between. The CDR3 DNA follows: TGTGCCAGCAGTCCCAGGGGAAATACGCAGTATTTT. Its translation is CASSPRGNTQYF.

The rearrangement joins TRBV2 to TRBJ1-5, with 7 nucleotides matching TRBD1. The germline V gene has CDR1 SNHLY and CDR2 FYNNEI. The CDR3 sequence is 13 residues long. Unmatched junction bases numbered 5, after V lost 7 bases and J lost 5 bases. For the CDR3, the DNA is TGTGCCAGCAATTCACAGGGGCATCAGCCCCAGCATTTT. Translating it yields CASNSQGHQPQHF.

The V and J genes are TRBV12-3 or TRBV12-4 and TRBJ1-1; 7 bases match TRBD1. V trimming: 5 bases; J trimming: 7 bases; junction bases outside the gene matches: 4. CDR3 length equals 12 residues. The CDR3 bases are TGTGCCAGCAGTACCGGGACAGTTGAAGCTTTCTTT. Translating it yields CASSTGTVEAFF.

The rearrangement links TRBV11-1 to TRBJ1-1; a possible D gene is TRBD1 (6 bases). Germline loops: CDR1 SGHAT, CDR2 FQDESV (reference sequence). Between the trimmed V and J ends, which lost 1 base and 2 bases, there was a span of 8 bases. This CDR3 contains 14 residues. Here the CDR3 DNA reads TGTGCCAGCAGCTTAGTGGACAGTAACACTGAAGCTTTCTTT. Its protein is CASSLVDSNTEAFF.

Only a few counts were recorded for this clone. The rearrangement joins TRBV18 to TRBJ2-1; perhaps TRBD1 as D (6 bases). V lost 3 bases to trimming and J lost 8 bases, with 14 bases between them. The CDR3 runs to 14 residues. Germline V gene lookup returns CDR1 KGHSH and CDR2 LQKENI. The CDR3 DNA sequence: TGTGCCAGCTCACCGCTACAGGGTCTCCATGAGCAGTTCTTC. Residues: CASSPLQGLHEQFF.

V and J are TRBV28 and TRBJ2-1, with D maybe TRBD1 (7 bases). The CDR3 spans 14 residues. Germline V gene data show CDR1 as MDHEN and CDR2 as SYDVKM. Trimming cost V 7 bases and J 4 bases, with 14 bases left between them. For the CDR3, the DNA is TGTGCCAGCACGCAGGGGGGTAATTACAATGAGCAGTTCTTC. Translating it yields CASTQGGNYNEQFF.

The rearrangement links TRBV3-1 (or the pseudogene TRBV3-2) to TRBJ2-1; the D gene is possibly TRBD2 (5 bases). The CDR3 runs to 14 residues. CDR1 is LGHDT and CDR2 is YNNKEL in the germline V gene (reference sequence). Deletions cut 1 base from V and 8 bases from J, with 12 bases between. CDR3 DNA sequence: TGTGCCAGCAGCCAAGGGTGGAGTAGCGATGAGCAGTTCTTC. It encodes CASSQGWSSDEQFF.

The chain combines TRBV19 with TRBJ1-2, with D uncertain. CDR1 is LNHDA, CDR2 SQIVND, per germline (reference sequence). The V and J ends lost 5 bases and 4 bases respectively, with 8 bases between them. The CDR3 runs to 12 residues. CDR3 in amino acids: CASSEGAYGYTF. The CDR3 DNA reads as TGTGCCAGTAGTGAGGGAGCCTATGGCTACACCTTC.

This chain links TRBV7-2 with TRBJ1-1, with D unresolved. The CDR3 is 12 amino acids. The V and J ends lost 6 bases and 8 bases respectively, with 13 bases between them. CDR1 SGHTA and CDR2 FQGNSA come from the germline V gene. CDR3 region: CASSPPAGEAFF. The CDR3 bases are TGTGCCAGCAGTCCTCCGGCCGGGGAAGCTTTCTTT.

The chain is built from TRBV7-9 and TRBJ2-3, with no clear D. CDR1 and CDR2 (germline): SEHNR, FQNEAQ (reference sequence). The CDR3 is 14 amino acids. Trimming removed 2 bases at V and 4 bases at J, with 10 bases between. CDR3 protein: CASSLLVRSDTQYF. The CDR3 nucleotides are TGTGCCAGCAGCTTACTAGTACGTTCAGATACGCAGTATTTT. The variable domain in full, with the rest retrieved from reference TRBV7-9 and TRBJ2-3, is DTGVSQNPRHKITKRGQNVTFRCDPISEHNRLYWYRQTLGQGPEFLTYFQNEAQLEKSRLLSDRFSAERPKGSFSTLEIQRTEQGDSAMYLCASSLLVRSDTQYFGPGTRLTVL.